This T cell receptor beta chain was obtained from a study of T-cell reconstitution after alpha-beta-depleted transplantation in children. The CDR3 extends over 17 amino acids. CDR1 MGHRA and CDR2 YSYEKL come from the germline V gene. J gave up 2 bases and V 4 bases, and 4 bases lay outside the gene matches. Unique molecular identifiers were incorporated into the prepared TCRbeta library. One entry per CDR3 protein results from TCRdb running MiXCR on the PCR reads. Counted here are approximately 270,000 distinct CDR3 sequences, approximately 9.6% occurring once; the ten biggest clones make up 10%. The sequences come from PBMCs from the stem cell graft donor, collected from the stem cell graft. The genes are TRBV4-1 and TRBJ2-1, with TRBD2 identical over 14 bases. The receptor comes from a human donor who donated a stem cell graft to a child with SCID. The CDR3 DNA is TGCGCCAGCAGCCCGGGACTAGCGGGGGTAGCCTACAATGAGCAGTTCTTC. Encoded protein: CASSPGLAGVAYNEQFF.